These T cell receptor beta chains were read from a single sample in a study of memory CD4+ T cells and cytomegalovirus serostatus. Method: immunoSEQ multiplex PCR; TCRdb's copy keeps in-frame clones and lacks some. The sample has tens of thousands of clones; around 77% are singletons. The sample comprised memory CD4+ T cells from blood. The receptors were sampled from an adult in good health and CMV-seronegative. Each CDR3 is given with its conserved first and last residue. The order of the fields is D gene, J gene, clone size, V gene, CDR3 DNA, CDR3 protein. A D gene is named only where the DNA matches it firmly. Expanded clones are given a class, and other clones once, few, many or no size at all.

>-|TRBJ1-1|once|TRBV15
TGTGCCACCAGTTACAGGTTTCAGAACACTGAAGCTTTCTTT
CATSYRFQNTEAFF
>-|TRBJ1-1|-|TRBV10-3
TGTGCCATCACTGAACAGGTAAACACTGAAGCTTTCTTT
CAITEQVNTEAFF
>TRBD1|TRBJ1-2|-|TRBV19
TGTGCCAGTAGAGACAGGGGGAGAGAGGGCTACACCTTC
CASRDRGREGYTF
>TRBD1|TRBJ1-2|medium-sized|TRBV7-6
TGTGCCAGCAGCTTAGTGGAACAGGGGGTCGGTGGCTACACCTTC
CASSLVEQGVGGYTF
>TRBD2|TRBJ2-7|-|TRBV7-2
TGTGCCAGCAGCCCCCCTAGCGGGACCTACGAGCAGTACTTC
CASSPPSGTYEQYF
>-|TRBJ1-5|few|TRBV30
TGTGCCTGGAGTGCCCAACTCCAGCCCAATCAGCCCCAGCATTTT
CAWSAQLQPNQPQHF
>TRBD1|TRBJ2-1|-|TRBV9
TGTGCCAGCAGCCCCCACGCGACAGGGAAGAATGAGCAGTTCTTC
CASSPHATGKNEQFF
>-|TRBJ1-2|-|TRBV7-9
TGTGCCAGCAGCTTAAGCTATGGCTACACCTTC
CASSLSYGYTF
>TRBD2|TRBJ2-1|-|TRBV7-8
TGTGCCAGCAGCTCCCTAGCGGGGGGTTCCTACAATGAGCAGTTCTTC
CASSSLAGGSYNEQFF
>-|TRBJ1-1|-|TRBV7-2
TGTGCCAGCAGCTTTTTATTAAGTGGTACTGAAGCTTTCTTT
CASSFLLSGTEAFF
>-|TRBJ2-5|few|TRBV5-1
TGCGCCAGCAGCTTGATCAGCTCCGAGACCCAGTACTTC
CASSLISSETQYF
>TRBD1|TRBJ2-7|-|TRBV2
TGTGCCAGCAGGCCGGGACAGAGCTCCTACGAGCAGTACTTC
CASRPGQSSYEQYF
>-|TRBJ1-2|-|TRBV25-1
TGTGCCAGCAGTGCCGCGGGAGGGTATGGCTACACCTTC
CASSAAGGYGYTF
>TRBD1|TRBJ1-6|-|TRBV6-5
TGTGCCAGCAGTTATTTCGGGACAGGGGACTCACCCCTCCACTTT
CASSYFGTGDSPLHF
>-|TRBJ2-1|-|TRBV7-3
TGTGCCAGCAGCTTAAGGGGCGGGCGGGGCGATGAGCAGTTCTTC
CASSLRGGRGDEQFF
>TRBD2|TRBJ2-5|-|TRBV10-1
TGCGCCAGCAGTCCCCTAGCGGGAGGAGAGACCCAGTACTTC
CASSPLAGGETQYF
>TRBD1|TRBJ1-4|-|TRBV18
TGTGCCAGCTCACCGACAGGGGCTAATGAAAAACTGTTTTTT
CASSPTGANEKLFF
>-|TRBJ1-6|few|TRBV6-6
TGTGCCAGCAGTTACATGGAGGGCTCCTATAATTCACCCCTCCACTTT
CASSYMEGSYNSPLHF
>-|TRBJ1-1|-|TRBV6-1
TGTGCCAGCACCTCCACAGTGAACACTGAAGCTTTCTTT
CASTSTVNTEAFF
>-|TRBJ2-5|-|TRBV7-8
TGTGCCAGCAGCTCCGAACGACGTGAGACCCAGTACTTC
CASSSERRETQYF
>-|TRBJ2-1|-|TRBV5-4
TGTGCCAGCAGCCGGACTTCCATGGGGTACAATGAGCAGTTCTTC
CASSRTSMGYNEQFF
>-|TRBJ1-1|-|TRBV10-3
TGTGCCATCAGCCCGGACGTAAGGGTTGACGCTGAAGCTTTCTTT
CAISPDVRVDAEAFF
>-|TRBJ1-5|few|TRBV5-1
TGCGCCAGCAGCTTGGGGGCTAGCAATCAGCCCCAGCATTTT
CASSLGASNQPQHF
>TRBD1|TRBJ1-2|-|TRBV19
TGTGCCAGTAGTATCGGGACAGGCGGTGGCTACACCTTC
CASSIGTGGGYTF
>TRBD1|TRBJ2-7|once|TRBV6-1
TGTGCCAGCAGGGGGACAGGACCCTACGAGCAGTACTTC
CASRGTGPYEQYF
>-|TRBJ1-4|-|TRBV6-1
TGTGCCAGCAGTGGGGTGGGTGAAAAACTGTTTTTT
CASSGVGEKLFF
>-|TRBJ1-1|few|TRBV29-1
TGCAGCGTTGCTGGGGGCAGGACTGAAGCTTTCTTT
CSVAGGRTEAFF
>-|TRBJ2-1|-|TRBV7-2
TGTGCCAGCAGCTCAGACCGGGACTTACGATACAATGAGCAGTTCTTC
CASSSDRDLRYNEQFF
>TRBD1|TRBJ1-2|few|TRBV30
TGTGCCTGGTCGGACAGGGACTATGGCTACACCTTC
CAWSDRDYGYTF
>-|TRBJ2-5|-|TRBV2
TGTGCCAGCACAGGCGTGTACCAAGAGACCCAGTACTTC
CASTGVYQETQYF
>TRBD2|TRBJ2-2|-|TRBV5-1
TGCGCCAGCAGGCCCCGGGAGGGAGGGGCCGCCGGGGAGCTGTTTTTT
CASRPREGGAAGELFF
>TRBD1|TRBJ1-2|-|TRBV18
TGTGCCAGCTCCCGACAGGGGGCAGGCTATGGCTACACCTTC
CASSRQGAGYGYTF
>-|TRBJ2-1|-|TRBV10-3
TGTGCCATCAGTGCTAGTGTGGAGAATGAGCAGTTCTTC
CAISASVENEQFF